The 28 T cell receptor beta chains below were found in one sample sequenced in a study of shared clonotypes between healthy human individuals. Sequencing was performed with immunoSEQ multiplex PCR; in TCRdb, only in-frame clones are kept and a portion is missing. The table lists over a million clones, about 75% of them singletons. The sequenced material came from memory CD4+ T cells sorted from blood. Documented subset: CD45RA-negative fraction. These receptors were collected from a man between 18 and 29 years old in good health.

V usage is TRBV7-2 and J usage is TRBJ1-1; no clear D. The ends were cut back, 3 bases at V and 4 bases at J, with 9 bases in the middle. Per the germline V gene, CDR1 is SGHTA and CDR2 is FQGNSA. The CDR3 length is 13 residues. The chain's CDR3 is CASSFPYPTEAFF. Written as DNA, the CDR3 is TGTGCCAGCAGCTTCCCTTATCCCACTGAAGCTTTCTTT. The full variable domain, rest sourced from reference TRBV7-2 and TRBJ1-1, is GAGVSQSPSNKVTEKGKDVELRCDPISGHTALYWYRQSLGQGLEFLIYFQGNSAPDKSGLPSDRFSAERTGGSVSTLTIQRTQQEDSAVYLCASSFPYPTEAFFGQGTRLTVV.

The chain carries TRBV12-5 and TRBJ1-6; 7 nucleotides agree with TRBD1. Germline V gene data show CDR1 as LGHNT and CDR2 as FRNRAP. V was pared by 6 bases and J by 5 bases, with 4 bases of the junction left unmatched. The CDR3 covers 14 residues. The CDR3 DNA reads as TGTGCTAGTGGCGGGGACAGCGATAATTCACCCCTCCACTTT. This encodes CASGGDSDNSPLHF.

The chain links TRBV5-6 to TRBJ1-4, with a weak D call TRBD1 (6 bases). Germline CDR1 SGHDT, CDR2 YYEEEE. The CDR3 contains 15 residues. V was cut by 3 bases and J by 5 bases, with 14 bases left in between. The CDR3 is CASSSYTGPNEKLFF. The CDR3 DNA reads as TGTGCCAGCAGCTCGTACACAGGGCCCAATGAAAAACTGTTTTTT.

The genes are TRBV4-3 and TRBJ2-3; TRBD1 aligns across 12 bases. Trimming took 5 bases from V and 0 from J; bases not matched to a gene: 9. The CDR3 totals 18 residues. Looked up from germline, CDR1 is LGHNA and CDR2 is YSLEER. CDR3 nucleotides: TGCGCCAGCAGCTTGCTACCGGGACAGGGGGCTAGCACAGATACGCAGTATTTT. This encodes CASSLLPGQGASTDTQYF.

The chain uses TRBV9 and TRBJ1-2; the D is unclear. The V gene lost 5 bases and the J gene lost 8 bases, with 16 bases spanning the gap. CDR3 length: 13 residues. Germline loops: CDR1 SGDLS, CDR2 YYNGEE. The DNA for the CDR3 is TGTGCCAGCAGTTCCATGGTGGGTCAGGGCTACACCTTC. Translating gives CASSSMVGQGYTF. The variable domain in full, with the rest retrieved from reference TRBV9 and TRBJ1-2, is DSGVTQTPKHLITATGQRVTLRCSPRSGDLSVYWYQQSLDQGLQFLIQYYNGEERAKGNILERFSAQQFPDLHSELNLSSLELGDSALYFCASSSMVGQGYTFGSGTRLTVV.

This clone was seen repeatedly, ten times or more. The CDR3 DNA is TGTGCCAGCAGCGTAGCCCAGGGGGGCTCTAATGAAAAACTGTTTTTT. This codes for CASSVAQGGSNEKLFF. This sequence joins TRBV9 and TRBJ1-4; 7 bases fit TRBD1. With V trimmed by 0 bases and J by 3 bases, 5 bases remained unmatched. Germline V gene sequence: CDR1 SGDLS, CDR2 YYNGEE. The CDR3 has 16 residues.

The count of this clone is one. The CDR3 loop reads CAWSFFGAQGTYEQYF. The CDR3 DNA sequence: TGTGCCTGGAGTTTTTTTGGGGCACAGGGGACCTACGAGCAGTACTTC. This chain uses TRBV30 with TRBJ2-7; 7 bases align to TRBD1. The CDR3 has 16 amino acids. J was trimmed by 2 bases and V by 2 bases; bases with no gene match: 12. Germline-derived CDR1 and CDR2 are GTSNPN and SVGIG (reference sequence).

This clone showed up just once. The CDR3 nucleotides read TGCGCCAGCAGCCCATACAGGGATTCATATCCCCAGCATTTT. Its protein product is CASSPYRDSYPQHF. The chain joins TRBV4-1 to TRBJ1-5, with a possible D match to TRBD1 (6 bases). Germline CDR1 reads MGHRA; CDR2 reads YSYEKL. Trimming took 4 bases from V and 10 from J, leaving 17 bases between them. There are 14 residues in the CDR3.

This clone was observed a few times. The chain joins TRBV5-1 to TRBJ1-5; D may be TRBD1 (6 bases). V lost 3 bases to trimming and J lost 0 bases, with 10 bases between them. CDR3 length: 15 amino acids. Germline V gene lookup returns CDR1 SGHRS and CDR2 YFSETQ. Here the CDR3 reads CASSWGGDSNQPQHF. Written as DNA, the CDR3 is TGCGCCAGCAGCTGGGGGGGCGATAGCAATCAGCCCCAGCATTTT.

J is TRBJ2-3 and V is TRBV10-2; 7 bases are a match to TRBD1. The J segment lost 1 base and the V segment lost 2 bases, leaving 6 bases of the junction unmatched. This CDR3 spans 16 amino acids. Germline CDR1 is WSHSY and CDR2 is SAAADI. Here the CDR3 DNA reads TGCGCCAGCAGTGAGAAGGGGGCGCCCGGCACAGATACGCAGTATTTT. It encodes CASSEKGAPGTDTQYF.

The chain uses TRBV28 and TRBJ2-5, with D perhaps assigned TRBD1 or TRBD2 (5 bases each). In germline, CDR1 is MDHEN, CDR2 SYDVKM. The V and J ends lost 5 bases and 3 bases respectively, with 13 bases between them. There are 14 residues in the CDR3. DNA of the CDR3: TGTGCCAGCAGTCCGGCAGGGCGGGAAGAGACCCAGTACTTC. Protein sequence: CASSPAGREETQYF.

This clone is a singleton in its sample. This rearrangement joins TRBV4-1 to TRBJ1-2; 8 bases are a match to TRBD1. Germline V gene lookup returns CDR1 MGHRA and CDR2 YSYEKL. After removal of 1 base from V and 0 bases from J, the junction contained 7 bases not matched to a gene. The CDR3 spans 17 residues. This CDR3 reads CASSQGQGAPTNYGYTF. The CDR3 nucleotides read TGCGCCAGCAGCCAAGGCCAGGGGGCTCCTACTAACTATGGCTACACCTTC.

This clone appeared a few times. The chain employs TRBV29-1 and TRBJ2-3, with TRBD2 matching 8 bases. J was trimmed by 0 bases and V by 7 bases; bases with no gene match: 6. CDR3 length equals 14 residues. In germline, CDR1 is SQVTM, CDR2 ANQGSEA. The CDR3 spells CSARGGPSTDTQYF. CDR3 DNA sequence: TGCAGCGCCCGCGGGGGGCCTAGCACAGATACGCAGTATTTT.

The gene calls are TRBV19 and TRBJ1-2, with a tentative D call TRBD1 (6 bases). Germline loops: CDR1 LNHDA, CDR2 SQIVND (reference sequence). CDR3 length: 16 residues. The V end lost 4 bases, the J end lost 4 bases, and 19 bases lay between the germline ends. CDR3 region: CASSTPSDSNFYGYTF. In DNA form, the CDR3 reads TGTGCCAGTAGTACTCCCTCGGACAGCAATTTCTATGGCTACACCTTC.

V and J are TRBV5-1 and TRBJ1-1; TRBD1 is a possible D gene (6 bases). From germline, CDR1 is SGHRS and CDR2 YFSETQ. The length of the CDR3 is 15 residues. V lost 0 bases and J lost 6, with 15 bases in between. In DNA form, the CDR3 reads TGCGCCAGCAGCTTGGAGGTTGCGGGGGCCGCTGAAGCTTTCTTT. Its translation: CASSLEVAGAAEAFF.

This rearrangement joins TRBV5-1 to TRBJ2-5, with a weak D call TRBD1 (5 bases). Between the trimmed V and J ends, which lost 4 bases and 5 bases, there was a span of 18 bases. Germline V gene sequence: CDR1 SGHRS, CDR2 YFSETQ. This CDR3 has 15 amino acids. The CDR3 nucleotides read TGCGCCAGCAGCCAGACGCAAGCCAAGGGGGAGACCCAGTACTTC. This translates into CASSQTQAKGETQYF.

In its sample, this clone was seen a few times. V and J are TRBV25-1 and TRBJ2-5; possible D gene TRBD2, 5 bases. CDR1 MGHDK and CDR2 SYGVNS come from the germline V gene. The V and J ends lost 8 bases and 4 bases respectively, with 11 bases between them. This CDR3 comprises 12 residues. The CDR3 region has the DNA TGTGCCAGCGGGAGACGAGGAGAGACCCAGTACTTC. This encodes CASGRRGETQYF.

In its sample, this clone was seen once. Different DNA sequences within this sample yield the same CDR3. The chain uses TRBV5-5 and TRBJ2-1; TRBD2 matches 13 bases. V was pared by 4 bases and J by 7 bases, with 2 bases of the junction left unmatched. There are 14 residues in the CDR3. Germline CDR1 and CDR2: SGHKS and YYEKEE (reference sequence). The CDR3 coding sequence is TGTGCCAGCAGCCGGACTAGCGGGAGTAATGAGCAGTTCTTC. It is translated as CASSRTSGSNEQFF.

In its sample, this clone was seen many times. The V gene is TRBV7-9, the J gene TRBJ1-2; TRBD1 aligns across 7 bases. This CDR3 comprises 14 residues. Germline V gives CDR1 SEHNR, CDR2 FQNEAQ (reference sequence). Unmatched junction bases numbered 4, after V lost 5 bases and J lost 1 base. The CDR3 is CASSPGTVNYGYTF. Here the CDR3 DNA reads TGTGCCAGCAGCCCCGGGACAGTTAACTATGGCTACACCTTC. Complete variable domain (other parts from reference TRBV7-9 and TRBJ1-2): DTGVSQNPRHKITKRGQNVTFRCDPISEHNRLYWYRQTLGQGPEFLTYFQNEAQLEKSRLLSDRFSAERPKGSFSTLEIQRTEQGDSAMYLCASSPGTVNYGYTFGSGTRLTVV.

The rearrangement links TRBV5-5 to TRBJ2-1; 8 bases align to TRBD1. The CDR3 sequence is 15 residues long. Germline loops: CDR1 SGHKS, CDR2 YYEKEE (reference sequence). The trim removed 4 bases at V and 2 bases at J, leaving 5 bases unmatched. The chain's CDR3 is CASSPGQGTYNEQFF. The CDR3, as DNA: TGTGCCAGCAGCCCCGGACAGGGTACCTACAATGAGCAGTTCTTC.

The chain recombines TRBV19 with TRBJ1-2; D unresolved. The V end was cut by 5 bases, the J end by 7 bases, with 17 bases between. The length of the CDR3 is 14 residues. The germline gives CDR1 LNHDA, CDR2 SQIVND (reference sequence). The CDR3 nucleotides read TGTGCCAGTAGTGATTTAGAGTTCACTGGTGGCTACACCTTC. This translates into CASSDLEFTGGYTF.

The V and J genes are TRBV28 and TRBJ1-4; D is undetermined. Per germline, CDR1 MDHEN and CDR2 SYDVKM. The CDR3 extends over 14 amino acids. Trimming took 5 bases from V and 6 from J, leaving 13 bases between them. CDR3 nucleotide sequence: TGTGCCAGCAGTCCCCCCGGTTCCGATGAAAAACTGTTTTTT. Protein sequence: CASSPPGSDEKLFF.

This clone was seen more than once but under ten times. This chain joins TRBV29-1 and TRBJ1-3; D ambiguous. Germline lookup yields CDR1 SQVTM and CDR2 ANQGSEA. V was shortened by 1 base and J by 0 bases, with 7 bases between the two germline ends. This CDR3 comprises 14 residues. The CDR3 DNA is TGCAGCGTTGAAGCGGCCAACTCTGGAAACACCATATATTTT. Encoded protein: CSVEAANSGNTIYF.

The chain uses TRBV28 and TRBJ2-3; D not resolved. The germline CDR1 and CDR2 sequences are MDHEN and SYDVKM. The V gene lost 5 bases and the J gene lost 1 base, with 13 bases spanning the gap. This CDR3 is built from 15 residues. CDR3 sequence reads: CASSARPLGTDTQYF. The CDR3, as DNA: TGTGCCAGCAGTGCGCGGCCCCTGGGCACAGATACGCAGTATTTT.

This chain connects TRBV2 to TRBJ2-1; TRBD2 agrees at 10 bases. Germline CDR1 is SNHLY and CDR2 is FYNNEI. This CDR3 contains 15 residues. V trimming: 7 bases; J trimming: 4 bases; junction bases outside the gene matches: 7. The CDR3 loop is CASTETSGVYNEQFF. CDR3 DNA sequence: TGTGCCAGCACCGAAACTAGCGGGGTTTACAATGAGCAGTTCTTC.

This rearrangement joins TRBV9 to TRBJ1-1; 9 bases map to TRBD1. V lost 9 bases and J lost 7; bases outside the gene matches: 16. Germline CDR1 reads SGDLS; CDR2 reads YYNGEE. The CDR3 extends over 15 amino acids. CDR3 in amino acids: CATSRDRDIRGEAFF. The CDR3 DNA reads TGTGCCACTAGCCGGGACAGGGACATTCGGGGTGAAGCTTTCTTT.

The J gene is TRBJ2-1, the V gene TRBV7-2; 9 bases are a match to TRBD2. The CDR3 loop spans 18 amino acids. The ends lost 2 bases at V and 6 bases at J; junction bases unmatched: 14. Germline V gene lookup returns CDR1 SGHTA and CDR2 FQGNSA. CDR3 coding DNA: TGTGCCAGCAGCTTAAGGGGACTAGCTACTGGCCTAACCAATGAGCAGTTCTTC. Protein product: CASSLRGLATGLTNEQFF.

The chain is built from TRBV7-6 and TRBJ2-1; 8 nucleotides match TRBD2. The trim removed 4 bases at V and 4 bases at J, leaving 12 bases unmatched. CDR3 length: 17 amino acids. Germline lookup yields CDR1 SGHVS and CDR2 FNYEAQ. CDR3 sequence (DNA): TGTGCCAGCAGCTCCTCCTCGTCCGCGGGAGGATACAATGAGCAGTTCTTC. Protein: CASSSSSSAGGYNEQFF. The whole variable domain, remainder taken from reference TRBV7-6 and TRBJ2-1, is GAGVSQSPRYKVTKRGQDVALRCDPISGHVSLYWYRQALGQGPEFLTYFNYEAQQDKSGLPNDRFSAERPEGSISTLTIQRTEQRDSAMYRCASSSSSSAGGYNEQFFGPGTRLTVL.